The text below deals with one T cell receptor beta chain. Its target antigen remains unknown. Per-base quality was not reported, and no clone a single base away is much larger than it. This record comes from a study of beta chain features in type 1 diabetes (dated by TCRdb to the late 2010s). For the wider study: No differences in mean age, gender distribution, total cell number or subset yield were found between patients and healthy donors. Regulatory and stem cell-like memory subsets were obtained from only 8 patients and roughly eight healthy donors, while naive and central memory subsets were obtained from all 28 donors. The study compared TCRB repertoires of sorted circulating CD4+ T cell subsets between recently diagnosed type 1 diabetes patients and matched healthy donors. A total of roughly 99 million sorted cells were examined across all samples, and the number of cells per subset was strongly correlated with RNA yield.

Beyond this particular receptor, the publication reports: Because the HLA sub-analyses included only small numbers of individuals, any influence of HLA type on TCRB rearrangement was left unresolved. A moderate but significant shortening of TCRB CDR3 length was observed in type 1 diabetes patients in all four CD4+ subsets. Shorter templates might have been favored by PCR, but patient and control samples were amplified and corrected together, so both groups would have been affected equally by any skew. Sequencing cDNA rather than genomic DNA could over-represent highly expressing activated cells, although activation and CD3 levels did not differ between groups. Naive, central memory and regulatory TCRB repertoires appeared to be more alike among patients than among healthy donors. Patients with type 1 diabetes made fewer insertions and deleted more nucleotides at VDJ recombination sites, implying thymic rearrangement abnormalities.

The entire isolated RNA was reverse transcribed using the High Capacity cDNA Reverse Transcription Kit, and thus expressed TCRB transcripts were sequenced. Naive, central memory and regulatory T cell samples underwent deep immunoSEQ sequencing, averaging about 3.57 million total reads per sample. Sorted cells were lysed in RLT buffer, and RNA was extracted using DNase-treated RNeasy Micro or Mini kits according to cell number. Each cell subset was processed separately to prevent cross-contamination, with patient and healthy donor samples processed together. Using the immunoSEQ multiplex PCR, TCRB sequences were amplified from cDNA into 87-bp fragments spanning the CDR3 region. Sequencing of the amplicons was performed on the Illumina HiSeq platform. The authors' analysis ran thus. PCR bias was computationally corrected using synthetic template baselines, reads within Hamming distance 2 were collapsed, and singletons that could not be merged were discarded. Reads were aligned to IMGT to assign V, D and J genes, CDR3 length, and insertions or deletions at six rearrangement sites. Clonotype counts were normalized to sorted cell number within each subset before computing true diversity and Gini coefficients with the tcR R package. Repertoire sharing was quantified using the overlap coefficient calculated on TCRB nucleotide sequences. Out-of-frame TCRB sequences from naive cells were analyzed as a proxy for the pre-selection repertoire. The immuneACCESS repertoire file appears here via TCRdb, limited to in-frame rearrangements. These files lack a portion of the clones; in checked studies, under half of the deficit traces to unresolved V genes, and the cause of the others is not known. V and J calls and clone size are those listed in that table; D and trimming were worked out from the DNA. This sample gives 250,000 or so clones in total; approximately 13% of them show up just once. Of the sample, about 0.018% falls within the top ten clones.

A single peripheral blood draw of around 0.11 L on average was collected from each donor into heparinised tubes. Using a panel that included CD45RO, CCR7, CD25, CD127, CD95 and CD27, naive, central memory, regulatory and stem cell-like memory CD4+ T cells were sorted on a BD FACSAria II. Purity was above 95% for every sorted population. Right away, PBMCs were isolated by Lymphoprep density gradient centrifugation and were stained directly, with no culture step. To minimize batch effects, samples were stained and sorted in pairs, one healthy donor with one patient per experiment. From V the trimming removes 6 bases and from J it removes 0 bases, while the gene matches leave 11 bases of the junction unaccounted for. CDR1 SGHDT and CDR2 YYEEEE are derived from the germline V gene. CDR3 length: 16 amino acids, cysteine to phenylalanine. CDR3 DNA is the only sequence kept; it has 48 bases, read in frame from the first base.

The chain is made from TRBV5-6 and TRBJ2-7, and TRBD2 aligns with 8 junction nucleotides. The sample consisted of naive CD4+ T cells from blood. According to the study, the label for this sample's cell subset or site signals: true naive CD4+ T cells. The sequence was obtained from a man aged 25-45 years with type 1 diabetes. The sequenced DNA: TGTGCCAGCACCCACTCTCCGAGCGGGAGCTCCTACGAGCAGTACTTC. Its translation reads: CASTHSPSGSSYEQYF.